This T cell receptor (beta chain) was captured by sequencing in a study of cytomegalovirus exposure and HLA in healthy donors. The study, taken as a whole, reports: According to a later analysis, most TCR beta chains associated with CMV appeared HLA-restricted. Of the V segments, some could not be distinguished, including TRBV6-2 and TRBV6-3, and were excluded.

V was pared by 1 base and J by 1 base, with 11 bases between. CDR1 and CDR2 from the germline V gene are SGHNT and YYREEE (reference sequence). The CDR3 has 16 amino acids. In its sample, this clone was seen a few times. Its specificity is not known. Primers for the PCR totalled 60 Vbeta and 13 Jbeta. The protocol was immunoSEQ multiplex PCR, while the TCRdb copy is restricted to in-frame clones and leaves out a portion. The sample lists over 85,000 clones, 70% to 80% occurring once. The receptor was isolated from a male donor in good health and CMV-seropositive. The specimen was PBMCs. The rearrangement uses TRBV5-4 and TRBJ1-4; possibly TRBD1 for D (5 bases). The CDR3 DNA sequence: TGTGCCAGCAGCTTGACTGGGGGGGGAACTAATGAAAAACTGTTTTTT. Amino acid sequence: CASSLTGGGTNEKLFF.